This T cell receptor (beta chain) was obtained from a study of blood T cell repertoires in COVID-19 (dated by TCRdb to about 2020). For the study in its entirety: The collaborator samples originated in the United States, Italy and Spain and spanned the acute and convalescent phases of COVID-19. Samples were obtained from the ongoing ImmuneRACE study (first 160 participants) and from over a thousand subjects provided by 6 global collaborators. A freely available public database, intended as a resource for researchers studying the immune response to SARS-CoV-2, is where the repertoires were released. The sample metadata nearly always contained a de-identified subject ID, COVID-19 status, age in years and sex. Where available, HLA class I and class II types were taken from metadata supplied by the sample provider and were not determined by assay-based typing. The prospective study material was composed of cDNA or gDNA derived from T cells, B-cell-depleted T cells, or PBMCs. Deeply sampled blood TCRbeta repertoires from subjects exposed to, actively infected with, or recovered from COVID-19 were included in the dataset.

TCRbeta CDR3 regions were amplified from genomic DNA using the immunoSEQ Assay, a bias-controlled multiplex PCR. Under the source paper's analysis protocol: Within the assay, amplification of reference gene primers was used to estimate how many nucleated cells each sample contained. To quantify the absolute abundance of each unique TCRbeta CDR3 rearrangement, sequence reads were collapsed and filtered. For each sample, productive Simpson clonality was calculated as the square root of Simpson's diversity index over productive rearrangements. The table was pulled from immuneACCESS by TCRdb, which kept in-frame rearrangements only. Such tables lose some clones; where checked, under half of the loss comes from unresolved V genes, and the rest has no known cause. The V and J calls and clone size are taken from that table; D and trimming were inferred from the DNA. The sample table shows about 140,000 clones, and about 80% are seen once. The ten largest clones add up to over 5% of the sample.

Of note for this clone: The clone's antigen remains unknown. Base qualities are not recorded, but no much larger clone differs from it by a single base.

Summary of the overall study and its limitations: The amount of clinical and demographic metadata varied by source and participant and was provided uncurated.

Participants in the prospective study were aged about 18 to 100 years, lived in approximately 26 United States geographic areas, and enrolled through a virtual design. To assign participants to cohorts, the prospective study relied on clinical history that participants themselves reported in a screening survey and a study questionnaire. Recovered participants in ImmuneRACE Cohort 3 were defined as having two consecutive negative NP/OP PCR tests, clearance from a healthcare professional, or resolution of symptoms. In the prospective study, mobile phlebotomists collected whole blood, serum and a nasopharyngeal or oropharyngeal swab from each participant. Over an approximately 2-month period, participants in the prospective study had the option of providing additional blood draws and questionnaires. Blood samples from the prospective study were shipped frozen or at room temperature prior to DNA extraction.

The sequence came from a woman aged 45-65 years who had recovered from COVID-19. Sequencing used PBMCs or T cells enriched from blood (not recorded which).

The nucleotide sequence is given as TGTGCCAGCAGTGAAGCCTGGGACATTTCTGAAGCTTTCTTT. Its translation reads: CASSEAWDISEAFF. Recombination linked TRBV6-1 to TRBJ1-1, with TRBD1 tentatively as D gene (6 bases match). The CDR3 holds 14 amino acids from the cysteine to the phenylalanine. Only CDR3 DNA is held: 42 bases, read in frame from base 1. From a lookup of the germline V gene, CDR1 and CDR2 are MNHNS and SASEGT. Trimming removed 0 bases from V and 6 bases from J, leaving 11 bases between the germline ends.